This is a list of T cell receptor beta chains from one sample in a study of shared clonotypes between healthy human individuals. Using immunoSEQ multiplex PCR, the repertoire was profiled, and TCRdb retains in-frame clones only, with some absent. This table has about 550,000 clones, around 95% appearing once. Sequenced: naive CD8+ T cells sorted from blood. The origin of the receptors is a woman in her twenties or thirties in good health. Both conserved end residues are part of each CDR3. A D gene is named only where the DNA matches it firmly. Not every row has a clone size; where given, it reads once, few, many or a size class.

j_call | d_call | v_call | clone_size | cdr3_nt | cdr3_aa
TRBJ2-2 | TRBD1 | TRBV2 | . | TGTGCCAGCAGTGGAAGGCAGGGGGTTCATACCGGGGAGCTGTTTTTT | CASSGRQGVHTGELFF
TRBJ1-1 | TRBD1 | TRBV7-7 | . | TGTGCCAGCAGCTTAGCAGGGGGCAAGGTAACTGAAGCTTTCTTT | CASSLAGGKVTEAFF
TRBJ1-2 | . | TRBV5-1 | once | TGCGCCAGCAGCCCCGTGGGGGTGAAAGATGGCTACACCTTC | CASSPVGVKDGYTF
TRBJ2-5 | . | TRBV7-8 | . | TGTGCCAGCAGTTCCACCCCCGAAGAGACCCAGTACTTC | CASSSTPEETQYF
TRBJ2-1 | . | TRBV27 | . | TGTGCCAGCAGACTCGTGACAACCCAGCATGAGCAGTTCTTC | CASRLVTTQHEQFF
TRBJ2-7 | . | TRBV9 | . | TGTGCCAGCAGCGCCACCCCAGTCGGCGAGCAGTACTTC | CASSATPVGEQYF
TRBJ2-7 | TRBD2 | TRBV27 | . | TGTGCCAGCACCCCTCTAGCGGGAGCTCCCTACGAGCAGTACTTC | CASTPLAGAPYEQYF
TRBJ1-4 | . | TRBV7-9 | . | TGTGCCAGCAGCTCCTACAGGGAAGGCTCCGAAAAACTGTTTTTT | CASSSYREGSEKLFF
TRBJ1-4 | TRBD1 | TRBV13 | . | TGTGCCAGCAGCGAAGAAACAGGGGGAGGGAATGAAAAACTGTTTTTT | CASSEETGGGNEKLFF
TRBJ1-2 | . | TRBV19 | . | TGTGCCAGTAGTATCGGCTCGTCCAACTATGGCTACACCTTC | CASSIGSSNYGYTF
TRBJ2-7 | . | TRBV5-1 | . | TGCGCCAGCAGCTTGGGGCCCGGTCCCGAGCAGTACTTC | CASSLGPGPEQYF
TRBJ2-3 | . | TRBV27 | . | TGTGCCTGTGGGTATAGCACAGATACGCAGTATTTT | CACGYSTDTQYF
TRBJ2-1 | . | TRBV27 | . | TGTGCCAGCTACGATGGAGGGGGTCTCAATGAGCAGTTCTTC | CASYDGGGLNEQFF
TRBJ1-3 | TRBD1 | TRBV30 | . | TGTGCCTCGACAGGGAGCTCTGGAAACACCATATATTTT | CASTGSSGNTIYF
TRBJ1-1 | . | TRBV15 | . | TGTGCCACCAGCAGAGCGTCCAGGATAAACACTGAAGCTTTCTTT | CATSRASRINTEAFF
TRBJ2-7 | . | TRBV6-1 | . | TGTGCCAGCAGTGAAGCGCCAGGATTCTACGAGCAGTACTTC | CASSEAPGFYEQYF
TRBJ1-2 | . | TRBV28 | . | TGTGCCAGCAGTTTTGCAGCCAACTATGGCTACACCTTC | CASSFAANYGYTF
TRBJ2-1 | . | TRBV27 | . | TGTGCCAGCAGTTTATTGTGGACAGTTAATTCCTACAATGAGCAGTTCTTC | CASSLLWTVNSYNEQFF